This TCR beta chain was recorded in a study of T cells in Graves' hyperthyroidism and ophthalmopathy. Study context: Pretreatment peripheral blood was obtained at initial diagnosis.

Study observations and caveats: Onset of ophthalmopathy came a median 6.5 months after the model predicted it. Most clonotypes that expanded in the thyroid above 0.001 also showed up in blood.

TCR beta CDR3 regions were amplified from RNA. HTBI primers were used for first-round RT-PCR of the TCR CDR3. TCRdb analysed the multiplex PCR reads with MiXCR anew, one entry per CDR3 protein. The table lists approximately 330,000 distinct CDR3 sequences, 21% of them singletons, with less than 65% in the top ten. This clonotype was seen ten or more times. Its antigen is unidentified. Germline V gene lookup returns CDR1 DFQATT and CDR2 SNEGSKA (reference sequence). Trimming removed 1 base at V and 7 bases at J, with 16 bases between. CDR3 length: 15 residues. Diagnoses used clinical symptoms, serum thyroxine and TRAb, thyroid ultrasound and orbital computed tomography.

This TCR was sampled from a woman aged 50 to 65 with Graves' hyperthyroidism. V and J are TRBV20-1 and TRBJ2-2, with D hard to call. The sample comprised blood. The CDR3 protein is CSARVDGVDIGELFF. CDR3 DNA: TGCAGTGCTAGAGTAGATGGGGTTGATATCGGGGAGCTGTTTTTT.